The clone carrying this TCR beta chain was recorded many times. As yet, its antigen is unknown. The source of the sample is a study of T cells in Graves' hyperthyroidism and ophthalmopathy. Study-wide results and limits: The model anticipated ophthalmopathy a median around six months pre-onset.

The investigators amplified TCR beta CDR3 regions from RNA transcripts. HTBI primers were used for first-round RT-PCR of the TCR CDR3. TCRdb re-called the multiplex PCR reads through MiXCR, storing one row per CDR3 protein. Altogether approximately 620,000 distinct CDR3 sequences are present, over 11% being singletons, with the ten largest covering less than 6%. V was pared by 2 bases and J by 5 bases, with 13 bases between. Germline loops: CDR1 SGHNT, CDR2 YENEEA. The CDR3 sequence is 14 residues long. Sequencing was carried out using blood. The receptor was isolated from a woman younger than 45 with Graves' hyperthyroidism that later progressed to Graves' ophthalmopathy. The genes are TRBV11-3 and TRBJ2-7; D not resolved. The CDR3 DNA sequence: TGTGCCAGCAGCTTAAATTTGGGGTTCCACGAGCAGTACTTC. Protein sequence: CASSLNLGFHEQYF.